The 30 T cell receptor beta chains in this list originate from one sample, sequenced in a study of cytomegalovirus exposure and HLA in healthy donors. PCR amplification relied on 60 Vbeta primers (plus 13 Jbeta primers). Sequenced by immunoSEQ multiplex PCR; TCRdb stores in-frame clones only, minus some. The sample carries fewer than 150,000 clones, around 81% recorded once. Sequenced material: PBMCs. These receptors were collected from a man aged 40-50 years in good health and CMV-seropositive.

Here the CDR3 reads CASSPDSYTDTQYF. CDR3 bases: TGTGCCAGCAGCCCCGACAGCTACACAGATACGCAGTATTTT. The gene calls are TRBV9 and TRBJ2-3; D possibly corresponds to TRBD1 (5 bases). The CDR3 sequence is 14 residues long. The germline V and J ends were trimmed by 4 bases and 2 bases, with 11 bases remaining between them. CDR1 and CDR2 (germline): SGDLS, YYNGEE. Drawing the rest from reference TRBV9 and TRBJ2-3, the complete variable domain is DSGVTQTPKHLITATGQRVTLRCSPRSGDLSVYWYQQSLDQGLQFLIQYYNGEERAKGNILERFSAQQFPDLHSELNLSSLELGDSALYFCASSPDSYTDTQYFGPGTRLTVL.

The chain carries TRBV25-1 and TRBJ2-6; the D gene is possibly TRBD2 (6 bases). This CDR3 comprises 14 residues. Germline loops: CDR1 MGHDK, CDR2 SYGVNS. The V and J ends lost 8 bases and 0 bases respectively, with 8 bases between them. The CDR3 reads CASGGYSGANVLTF. The CDR3 DNA sequence: TGTGCCAGCGGAGGGTACTCTGGGGCCAACGTCCTGACTTTC.

This chain connects TRBV6-5 to TRBJ1-5, with D perhaps TRBD1 (6 bases). Trimming stripped 6 bases from V and 6 bases from J, with 9 bases between. Germline-derived CDR1 and CDR2 are MNHEY and SVGAGI. This CDR3 contains 12 residues. In nucleotides, the CDR3 is TGTGCCAGCAGGACAGGTACTCAGCCCCAGCATTTT. As protein: CASRTGTQPQHF.

The chain carries TRBV7-9 and TRBJ2-7; weak D call: TRBD2 (7 bases). This CDR3 comprises 13 residues. V was clipped by 11 bases and J by 0 bases, with 14 bases between them. From germline, CDR1 is SEHNR and CDR2 FQNEAQ (reference sequence). This CDR3 reads CAARGGDSYEQYF. For the CDR3, the DNA is TGTGCCGCCAGGGGAGGGGACTCCTACGAGCAGTACTTC.

This chain links TRBV5-8 with TRBJ1-5; 8 nucleotides align to TRBD1. The germline V gene encodes CDR1 SGHTS and CDR2 YDEGEE. The CDR3 is 16 amino acids. V lost 4 bases to trimming and J lost 1 base; unmatched junction nucleotides: 7. The CDR3 DNA is TGTGCCAGCAGCCGACGACAGGGGATGAGCAATCAGCCCCAGCATTTT. Translated, it gives CASSRRQGMSNQPQHF.

CDR3 nucleotide sequence: TGCGCCAGCAGCCCTGGTGGCAGGGCTATTGGCTACACCTTC. As protein: CASSPGGRAIGYTF. The V call is TRBV5-1, the J call TRBJ1-2; D possibly corresponds to TRBD1 (5 bases). Per the germline V gene, CDR1 is SGHRS and CDR2 is YFSETQ. V lost 4 bases, J lost 7 bases, and 17 bases lay in between. The CDR3 has 14 amino acids.

The V call is TRBV5-1, the J call TRBJ1-3; 10 bases are a match to TRBD1. CDR1 and CDR2 from the germline V gene are SGHRS and YFSETQ. CDR3 size: 17 residues. J gave up 3 bases and V 0 bases, and 6 bases lay outside the gene matches. As DNA, the CDR3 is TGCGCCAGCAGCTTGGCCGGGACAGGGGTTGTTGGAAACACCATATATTTT. Residues: CASSLAGTGVVGNTIYF.

Comment on this clone: The germline gene is not matched at one end of the junction; a read error may be the cause. This chain uses TRBV5-1 with TRBJ1-2; D call uncertain. CDR1 and CDR2 from the germline V gene are SGHRS and YFSETQ. The CDR3 length is 13 residues. The CDR3 DNA reads as TGCGCCAGCAGCTTGGGCAAGAACTATGGCTACACCTTT. It encodes CASSLGKNYGYTF.

Points on this clone: Other DNA sequences in the same sample also yield this CDR3. J is TRBJ2-3 and V is TRBV18, with 9 bases fitting TRBD1. The V gene's germline CDR1 is KGHSH and CDR2 LQKENI. The ends lost 3 bases at V and 1 base at J; junction bases unmatched: 2. This CDR3 has 15 residues. In nucleotides, the CDR3 is TGTGCCAGCTCACCGCGGACAGGGGGCACAGATACGCAGTATTTT. Protein sequence: CASSPRTGGTDTQYF. The full variable domain, its missing parts supplied by reference TRBV18 and TRBJ2-3, is NAGVMQNPRHLVRRRGQEARLRCSPMKGHSHVYWYRQLPEEGLKFMVYLQKENIIDESGMPKERFSAEFPKEGPSILRIQQVVRGDSAAYFCASSPRTGGTDTQYFGPGTRLTVL.

The gene calls are TRBV4-2 and TRBJ2-7; no clear D gene. Germline CDR1 is LGHNA and CDR2 is YNFKEQ. CDR3 length equals 16 residues. V lost 0 bases to trimming and J lost 1 base, with 13 bases between them. The CDR3 loop reads CASSQDQVGVSYEQYF. The CDR3 DNA sequence: TGTGCCAGCAGCCAAGATCAAGTAGGAGTTTCCTACGAGCAGTACTTC.

V usage is TRBV5-6 and J usage is TRBJ1-5; no reliable D call. This CDR3 has 13 residues. The V gene lost 2 bases and the J gene lost 6 bases, with 9 bases spanning the gap. Germline CDR1 reads SGHDT; CDR2 reads YYEEEE. The CDR3 DNA follows: TGTGCCAGCAGCTTAAAATTCTCTCAGCCCCAGCATTTT. Protein: CASSLKFSQPQHF.

The rearrangement joins TRBV30 to TRBJ2-1, with a weak D call TRBD2 (6 bases). This CDR3 spans 14 amino acids. V was shortened by 5 bases and J by 4 bases, with 15 bases between the two germline ends. Germline values: CDR1 GTSNPN, CDR2 SVGIG (reference sequence). The CDR3 here is CAWSLALGYNEQFF. CDR3 nucleotide sequence: TGTGCCTGGTCACTAGCTCTGGGGTACAATGAGCAGTTCTTC.

This clone is a singleton in its sample. The chain employs TRBV13 and TRBJ2-5; tentatively, D is TRBD1 (6 bases). V gave up 1 base and J gave up 4 bases, with 10 bases separating them. Germline V gene data show CDR1 as PRHDT and CDR2 as FYEKMQ (reference sequence). CDR3 size: 14 residues. This chain's CDR3 is CASSLEVGGETQYF. The CDR3 DNA sequence: TGTGCCAGCAGCTTAGAGGTAGGGGGAGAGACCCAGTACTTC.

The chain joins TRBV7-2 to TRBJ2-1, with D possibly TRBD1 on 6 matching bases. In germline, CDR1 is SGHTA, CDR2 FQGNSA. The CDR3 consists of 12 residues. V lost 4 bases, J lost 7 bases, and 8 bases lay in between. CDR3 coding DNA: TGTGCCAGCAGCTCGGACAGAAATGAGCAGTTCTTC. It yields the protein CASSSDRNEQFF.

The chain recombines TRBV19 with TRBJ2-1, with 7 bases fitting TRBD1. CDR1 and CDR2 from the germline V gene are LNHDA and SQIVND (reference sequence). Trimming took 3 bases from V and 0 from J; bases not matched to a gene: 2. The CDR3 is made up of 15 amino acids. The CDR3 here is CASSMTGSSYNEQFF. The CDR3 bases are TGTGCCAGTAGTATGACAGGGAGCTCCTACAATGAGCAGTTCTTC.

This clone was counted once. This chain connects TRBV19 to TRBJ2-4, with 9 bases matching TRBD1. The CDR3 totals 14 residues. J was trimmed by 6 bases and V by 4 bases; bases with no gene match: 4. Germline V gene data show CDR1 as LNHDA and CDR2 as SQIVND (reference sequence). CDR3 bases: TGTGCCAGTAGTACCCGGACAGGGGTAAACATTCAGTACTTC. Protein sequence: CASSTRTGVNIQYF. Full variable domain (remainder filled in from reference TRBV19 and TRBJ2-4): DGGITQSPKYLFRKEGQNVTLSCEQNLNHDAMYWYRQDPGQGLRLIYYSQIVNDFQKGDIAEGYSVSREKKESFPLTVTSAQKNPTAFYLCASSTRTGVNIQYFGAGTRLSVL.

The chain has TRBV10-3 and TRBJ2-7, with 13 bases aligning to TRBD2. Germline V gene data show CDR1 as ENHRY and CDR2 as SYGVKD. The CDR3 is 14 amino acids. V shed 6 bases and J 3 bases; nucleotides not matched to a gene: 2. In DNA form, the CDR3 reads TGTGCCATCAGCGGACTAGCGGGGGTCTACGAGCAGTACTTC. Its translation: CAISGLAGVYEQYF.

V gene TRBV10-3 combines with J gene TRBJ1-1, with a possible D match to TRBD1 (6 bases). Deletions cut 6 bases from V and 1 base from J, with 12 bases between. The CDR3 is 14 residues long. From germline, CDR1 is ENHRY and CDR2 SYGVKD. CDR3 amino acids: CAISVGQPNTEAFF. CDR3 coding DNA: TGTGCCATCAGCGTTGGACAGCCGAACACTGAAGCTTTCTTT.

This chain joins TRBV28 and TRBJ1-2, with TRBD1 as a possible D gene (5 bases). The CDR3 runs 18 residues. V shed 5 bases and J shed 6 bases, with 28 bases lying between them. CDR1 and CDR2 (germline): MDHEN, SYDVKM. Written as DNA, the CDR3 is TGTGCCAGCAGTCAGCACCGACCCTGGGGCCCCCGGATTCATGGCTACACCTTC. It translates to CASSQHRPWGPRIHGYTF.

This chain links TRBV4-1 with TRBJ2-2, with 8 positions matching TRBD2. The length of the CDR3 is 16 residues. V lost 2 bases, J lost 2 bases, and 4 bases stayed unmatched. The germline V gene has CDR1 MGHRA and CDR2 YSYEKL. The CDR3 here is CASSQSGGRNTGELFF. In DNA, the CDR3 is TGCGCCAGCAGCCAAAGCGGGGGCCGTAACACCGGGGAGCTGTTTTTT.

This chain joins TRBV6-6 and TRBJ2-1, with 7 bases identical to TRBD2. The V segment lost 3 bases and the J segment 8 bases; nucleotides outside the gene matches: 7. The CDR3 runs to 14 residues. The germline V gene encodes CDR1 MNHNY and CDR2 SVGAGI (reference sequence). This chain's CDR3 is CASSYGGSKDEQFF. The CDR3 coding sequence is TGTGCCAGCAGTTATGGCGGGAGTAAAGATGAGCAGTTCTTC.

The V gene is TRBV6-5, the J gene TRBJ2-4; possibly TRBD2 for D (5 bases). This CDR3 contains 14 residues. Deletions cut 2 bases from V and 0 bases from J, with 5 bases between. The germline V gene encodes CDR1 MNHEY and CDR2 SVGAGI. The CDR3 here is CASSYGGAKNIQYF. In DNA, the CDR3 is TGTGCCAGCAGTTACGGAGGAGCCAAAAACATTCAGTACTTC.

A few counts support this clone. The rearrangement joins TRBV6-6 to TRBJ1-2, with D uncertain. From germline, CDR1 is MNHNY and CDR2 SVGAGI (reference sequence). This CDR3 has 14 amino acids. The V gene lost 0 bases and the J gene lost 2 bases, with 7 bases spanning the gap. Here the CDR3 reads CASSYSPGNYGYTF. The CDR3 region has the DNA TGTGCCAGCAGTTACTCCCCAGGCAACTATGGCTACACCTTC.

The V gene is TRBV11-2, the J gene TRBJ2-7; D is unresolved. Trimming stripped 6 bases from V and 9 bases from J, with 12 bases between. The CDR3 covers 11 residues. The V gene's germline CDR1 is SGHAT and CDR2 FQNNGV. In nucleotides, the CDR3 is TGTGCCAGCAGTCCCGCTGGGCGGCAGTACTTC. It encodes CASSPAGRQYF.

This chain uses TRBV4-3 with TRBJ2-7; D is perhaps TRBD1 (6 bases). The germline gives CDR1 LGHNA, CDR2 YSLEER. The CDR3 is 12 amino acids. Between the trimmed V and J ends, which lost 4 bases and 4 bases, there was a span of 8 bases. The CDR3 sequence: CASSPDRYEQYF. CDR3 sequence (DNA): TGCGCCAGCAGCCCAGACAGGTACGAGCAGTACTTC.

The chain uses TRBV2 and TRBJ2-4; D unresolved. Trimming removed 4 bases from V and 1 base from J, with 14 bases in between. The CDR3 loop spans 16 amino acids. Germline-derived CDR1 and CDR2 are SNHLY and FYNNEI. The chain's CDR3 is CASSGSSIGAKNIQYF. The CDR3 DNA is TGTGCCAGCAGTGGGTCAAGTATCGGGGCCAAAAACATTCAGTACTTC.

J is TRBJ2-7 and V is TRBV7-9, with D tentatively TRBD2 (9 bases). This CDR3 is 19 amino acids long. Germline V gene lookup returns CDR1 SEHNR and CDR2 FQNEAQ (reference sequence). The CDR3 reads CASPRGQGHSSGDDDEQYF. The CDR3 DNA reads TGTGCTTCCCCCAGAGGACAGGGCCACTCTAGCGGGGACGACGACGAGCAGTACTTC.

This rearrangement joins TRBV19 to TRBJ1-2, with D maybe TRBD1 (5 bases). Germline V gene sequence: CDR1 LNHDA, CDR2 SQIVND (reference sequence). There are 13 residues in the CDR3. Between the trimmed V and J ends, which lost 0 bases and 3 bases, there was a span of 5 bases. CDR3 loop: CASSIDRDYGYTF. The DNA of the CDR3 is TGTGCCAGTAGTATAGACAGGGACTATGGCTACACCTTC.

The rearrangement links TRBV7-2 to TRBJ2-7; 7 nucleotides align to TRBD1. With V trimmed by 2 bases and J by 3 bases, 7 bases remained unmatched. The germline V gene has CDR1 SGHTA and CDR2 FQGNSA. The CDR3 extends over 15 amino acids. CDR3 amino acids: CASSLNRGAGYEQYF. CDR3 nucleotides: TGTGCCAGCAGCTTAAACAGGGGAGCAGGCTACGAGCAGTACTTC.

There are a few counts of this clone. J is TRBJ2-5 and V is TRBV7-2; D might be TRBD2 (5 bases). Germline CDR1 is SGHTA and CDR2 is FQGNSA. Trimming shortened V by 2 bases and J by 2 bases, and 12 bases separated the two germline ends. The CDR3 has 15 residues. The CDR3 sequence is CASSLKIGGQETQYF. In DNA, the CDR3 is TGTGCCAGCAGCTTAAAGATTGGAGGACAAGAGACCCAGTACTTC.